Here is one T cell receptor beta chain with its context. This sample was included in a study of shared clonotypes between healthy human individuals. Background on the study: CD4 naive cells filled three plates per donor, CD4 memory three, CD8 naive two and CD8 memory one.

This CDR3 region has 15 residues. Germline values: CDR1 WSHSY, CDR2 SAAADI. With 6 bases clipped from V and 6 bases from J, the junction kept 13 bases outside the gene matches. Sequencing was performed with immunoSEQ multiplex PCR; in TCRdb, only in-frame clones are kept and a portion is missing. This sample has 2,500,000 or so clones, with roughly 92% found just once. The chain couples TRBV10-2 to TRBJ2-7, with 8 positions matching TRBD2. This receptor was taken from a man aged 18 to 35 in good health. Some clones in this sample may be carry-over from other donors' samples. The sequenced sample was naive CD4+ T cells from PBMCs. Subset specified: CD45RA+ positively selected. The chain's CDR3 is CASRGASGSYGEQYF. The CDR3 DNA reads TGCGCCAGCAGGGGGGCCAGCGGGAGCTACGGCGAGCAGTACTTC.